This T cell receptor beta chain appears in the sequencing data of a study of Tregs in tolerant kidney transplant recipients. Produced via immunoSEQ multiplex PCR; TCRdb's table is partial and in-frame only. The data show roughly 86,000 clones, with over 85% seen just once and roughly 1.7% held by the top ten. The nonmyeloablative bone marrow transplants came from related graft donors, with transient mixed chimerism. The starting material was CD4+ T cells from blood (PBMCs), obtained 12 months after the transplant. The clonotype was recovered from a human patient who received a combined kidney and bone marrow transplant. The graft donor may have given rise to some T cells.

CDR3 region: CASSTPFGGLGYTF. CDR3 nucleotides: TGTGCCAGCAGCACTCCCTTTGGGGGACTTGGCTACACCTTC. The chain joins TRBV7-9 to TRBJ1-2; maybe TRBD1 (5 bases). The CDR3 has 14 amino acids. Germline values: CDR1 SEHNR, CDR2 FQNEAQ (reference sequence). The V gene lost 5 bases and the J gene lost 7 bases, with 17 bases spanning the gap.